A selection of T cell receptor beta chains follows, all from one sample in a study of OX40 agonist ivuxolimab in advanced cancers. Method: immunoSEQ multiplex PCR; TCRdb's copy keeps in-frame clones and lacks some. The sample holds about 82,000 clones, over 80% seen once. Here the sequenced sample was CD4+ or CD8+ T cells sorted from blood, taken in a trial of the OX40 agonist ivuxolimab. These receptors all come from an adult with an advanced solid tumor such as melanoma, head and neck, liver or kidney cancer. The CDR3 runs from the conserved cysteine through the conserved F or W. Fields, in order: D gene, J gene, V gene, clone size, CDR3 DNA, CDR3 protein. The D gene is left open where the match is weak. Where a row states a size, it is once, few, many or the class of an expanded clone; other rows omit it.

-,TRBJ1-5,TRBV27,once,TGTGCCAGCAGTTTAGGTCGTCGCAATCAGCCCCAGCATTTT,CASSLGRRNQPQHF
TRBD2,TRBJ2-5,TRBV11-2,-,TGTGCCAGTAATAGGATGCGGGAGGATCACGAGACCCAGTACTTC,CASNRMREDHETQYF
-,TRBJ2-6,TRBV27,-,TGTGCCAGCAGTCCACAGGTCCTCTCTGGGGCCAACGTCCTGACTTTC,CASSPQVLSGANVLTF
-,TRBJ2-2,TRBV7-9,once,TGTGCCAGCAGCTTGGGACTCGGGACGAACACCGGGGAGCTGTTTTTT,CASSLGLGTNTGELFF
-,TRBJ1-2,TRBV27,-,TGTGCCAGCAGTAAAGAGCCGGGGTTAACGGCCTATGGCTACACCTTC,CASSKEPGLTAYGYTF
TRBD1,TRBJ2-5,TRBV6-1,-,TGTGCCAGCAGTGAGGGGACATGGCAGGGGGCTTGGTTGGAGACCCAGTACTTC,CASSEGTWQGAWLETQYF
-,TRBJ2-5,TRBV10-2,-,TGCGCCAGCAGTGTGGGAAGTTGGGAGACCCAGTACTTC,CASSVGSWETQYF
TRBD2,TRBJ2-5,TRBV11-3,-,TGTGCCAGCAGCTCAAAACTAGCGGTGAAAGAGACCCAGTACTTC,CASSSKLAVKETQYF
-,TRBJ2-7,TRBV27,few,TGTGCCAGCAGTATCGACAGGATGCGGGAGCAGTACTTC,CASSIDRMREQYF
-,TRBJ1-2,TRBV13,-,TGTGCCAGCAGATATCAGGGAAGCGACTATGGCTACACCTTC,CASRYQGSDYGYTF
TRBD1,TRBJ2-7,TRBV6-1,-,TGTGCCAGCAGTGTTTTAAGACAGGGGAACTACGAGCAGTACTTC,CASSVLRQGNYEQYF
TRBD2,TRBJ2-2,TRBV6-4,once,TGTGCCAGCAGTCTTAGCGGGGACACCGGGGAGCTGTTTTTT,CASSLSGDTGELFF
TRBD1,TRBJ1-6,TRBV13,-,TGTGCCAGCAGCTTAGGACAGGGGGCTTGGAATTCACCCCTCCACTTT,CASSLGQGAWNSPLHF
-,TRBJ1-1,TRBV30,-,TGTGCCTGGATCGAGGGACTTTATTCTGAAGCTTTCTTT,CAWIEGLYSEAFF
-,TRBJ2-3,TRBV21-1,once,TGTGCCAGCAGCAGGGGTTCCGGGAGGGGCACAGATACGCAGTATTTT,CASSRGSGRGTDTQYF
-,TRBJ2-5,TRBV1,-,TGCACCAGCAGCCTGGGCGAACAGGGGGTTGTTGGAGAGACCCAGTACTTC,CTSSLGEQGVVGETQYF
TRBD1,TRBJ2-5,TRBV7-9,-,TGTGCCAGCAGCGAACCGACAGGGCCCAACCAAGAGACCCAGTACTTC,CASSEPTGPNQETQYF
-,TRBJ2-2,TRBV30,-,TGTGCCTGGGGGACCCACACCGGGGAGCTGTTTTTT,CAWGTHTGELFF
-,TRBJ2-2,TRBV6-6,few,TGTGCCAGCAGGCCCGGAGTGAACACCGGGGAGCTGTTTTTT,CASRPGVNTGELFF
-,TRBJ1-4,TRBV5-1,-,TGCGCCAGCAGCTCCACAGGGCCGCATAATGAAAAACTGTTTTTT,CASSSTGPHNEKLFF
TRBD1,TRBJ1-1,TRBV25-1,-,TGTGCCAGCAGTGTTACAGGGGGCGGATCTGAAGCTTTCTTT,CASSVTGGGSEAFF
-,TRBJ1-2,TRBV7-2,-,TGTGCCAGCAGCTTAGGTGGCGGGGGAGGCTATGGCTACACCTTC,CASSLGGGGGYGYTF
-,TRBJ1-5,TRBV28,-,TGTGCCAGCAGTTTAAGGGGGGCGGGGCAGCCCCAGCATTTT,CASSLRGAGQPQHF
-,TRBJ2-7,TRBV7-3,-,TGTGCCAGCAGCTCTTACGCGGCAGACGAGCAGTACTTC,CASSSYAADEQYF
TRBD1,TRBJ2-7,TRBV5-4,-,TGTGCCAGCAGCTTGGGCGGACAGGGGACAACCTACGAGCAGTACTTC,CASSLGGQGTTYEQYF
-,TRBJ1-2,TRBV19,-,TGTGCCAGTAGTATAAAACACCAGGGGAACTATGGCTACACCTTC,CASSIKHQGNYGYTF
TRBD1,TRBJ1-1,TRBV14,-,TGTGCCAGCAGCTTCCGACAGGGTGTCACTGAAGCTTTCTTT,CASSFRQGVTEAFF
TRBD1,TRBJ1-2,TRBV27,-,TGTGCCAGCAGTTTTTACAGGGGGGGAAAGTATGGCTACACCTTC,CASSFYRGGKYGYTF
-,TRBJ2-7,TRBV6-5,once,TGTGCCAGCAGCCTTACAGGGACCTACGAGCAGTACTTC,CASSLTGTYEQYF
-,TRBJ1-2,TRBV9,-,TGTGCCAGCAGCGTAGTTGACGCGCTGAGCGGCTACACCTTC,CASSVVDALSGYTF
TRBD1,TRBJ2-7,TRBV7-8,once,TGTGCCAGCAGCCCCCCCGGGACAGGCTCCTACGAGCAGTACTTC,CASSPPGTGSYEQYF
TRBD1,TRBJ1-2,TRBV19,-,TGTGCCATCCTGACAGGGGGTGGCTACACCTTC,CAILTGGGYTF
TRBD2,TRBJ2-2,TRBV10-3,-,TGTGCCATCAGTGATCTACTAGCGGGAGTGGACACCGGGGAGCTGTTTTTT,CAISDLLAGVDTGELFF
TRBD1,TRBJ1-2,TRBV7-2,-,TGTGCCAGCAGCTTAGCGCCGGGACAGGGGGATGGCTACACCTTC,CASSLAPGQGDGYTF
TRBD1,TRBJ2-7,TRBV10-3,-,TGTGCCATCAGGGGACAGCAGTCCTACGAGCAGTACTTC,CAIRGQQSYEQYF
TRBD1,TRBJ2-1,TRBV25-1,-,TGTGCCAGCAGTGAACGCGGGGACAGGGGGGTCAATGAGCAGTTCTTC,CASSERGDRGVNEQFF
-,TRBJ2-7,TRBV9,-,TGTGCCAGCTCTCCAGGACTCCAAACCTACGAGCAGTACTTC,CASSPGLQTYEQYF
-,TRBJ2-7,TRBV11-2,-,TGTGCCAGCAGCTTAGCTAGTAGCTACGAGCAGTACTTC,CASSLASSYEQYF
-,TRBJ1-2,TRBV18,few,TGTGCCAGCTCACCAGGGATAGGCTACACCTTC,CASSPGIGYTF
TRBD1,TRBJ1-4,TRBV30,-,TGTGCCTGGAGTAGGACAGGGCTTAATGAAAAACTGTTTTTT,CAWSRTGLNEKLFF
-,TRBJ2-7,TRBV19,once,TGTGCCAGTAGTCCGACAGGTTCTACCTACGAGCAGTACTTC,CASSPTGSTYEQYF
-,TRBJ2-5,TRBV4-1,-,TGCGCCAGCAGCCAAGCCGGGACTCGGCCTGAGACCCAGTACTTC,CASSQAGTRPETQYF
TRBD2,TRBJ2-6,TRBV10-3,-,TGTGCCATCAGTGAGAAACTAGCGGCGTTCTCTGGGGCCAACGTCCTGACTTTC,CAISEKLAAFSGANVLTF